Described below is a single T cell receptor (beta chain) sequence and its context. What it binds is not known. Relative to the germline gene, one junction end is altered; a read error may explain this. This record comes from a study of metastatic and nonmetastatic thyroid tumors. Across the study: A comparison of repertoires was made across blood and tumor or nodule tissue from malignant and benign thyroid patients. Overall study results and limits: It was reportedly found that TCR beta diversity was significantly higher in malignant thyroid tumors than in benign nodules, a difference seen in both blood and tumor samples.

Original analysis: Clinicopathological groups differed in CDR3, with these differences serving to build a distant-metastasis classifier for papillary thyroid cancer. MiXCR reprocessed the PCR reads for TCRdb. The V and J calls, along with clone size, are taken from TCRdb and not from the paper's own processing. The sample consists of tens of thousands of clones, roughly 4% of them appearing once. Each patient came to thyroid surgery without any prior treatment (of any kind). The sample comprised blood. This TCR was recovered from a female donor with papillary thyroid cancer or a benign thyroid nodule (not recorded which). Some clones in this sample may be carry-over from other donors' samples.

CDR3 protein: CSAIDVVAGTTYTQYF. The CDR3 DNA sequence: TGCAGTGCTATAGACGTTGTAGCGGGAACCACATATACGCAGTATTTT. The chain uses TRBV20-1 and TRBJ2-3; TRBD2 matches 8 bases. CDR3 length equals 16 residues. CDR1 is DFQATT and CDR2 is SNEGSKA in the germline V gene (reference sequence).